The clone carrying this TCR beta chain was picked up one time. Its target is unknown. J lost 5 bases, V lost 6 bases, and 12 bases had no gene match. The V gene's germline CDR1 is MNHEY and CDR2 SVGAGI. The CDR3 covers 15 residues. The data were obtained in a study of cytomegalovirus exposure and HLA in healthy donors. Study-level findings and limits: The study listed some 160 cytomegalovirus-associated TCR beta chains.

The study ran its PCR with 60 Vbeta and 13 Jbeta primers. This table comes from immunoSEQ multiplex PCR, and its TCRdb copy is limited to in-frame clones, with some not included. The table includes approximately 84,000 clones, around 75% detected once. What was sequenced was PBMCs. V gene TRBV6-5 combines with J gene TRBJ2-7, with 8 bases fitting TRBD2. The TCR sequence derives from a man aged 40-49 years in good health and CMV-seronegative. The CDR3 is CASSPGTRKPNEQYF. CDR3 sequence (DNA): TGTGCCAGCAGCCCCGGGACTAGGAAACCTAACGAGCAGTACTTC.